This TCR beta chain was captured in a study of blood T cell repertoires in COVID-19. Method: immunoSEQ multiplex PCR; TCRdb's copy keeps in-frame clones and lacks some. The sample includes approximately 200,000 clones, over 80% of them seen just once. Participant ages covered about 18 to 95 years across 24 US areas. The V gene's germline CDR1 is DFQATT and CDR2 SNEGSKA (reference sequence). With 6 bases removed from V and 5 bases from J, the gap between germline ends came to 8 bases. This CDR3 region has 11 residues. The sequencing sample was made of PBMCs or T cells enriched from blood (not recorded which). This receptor was identified in a man aged 18-30 years with acute COVID-19. The V call is TRBV20-1, the J call TRBJ2-1; D might be TRBD1 (5 bases). The CDR3 loop reads CSAGRDNEQFF. The CDR3 DNA reads as TGCAGTGCGGGCAGGGACAATGAGCAGTTCTTC.